This TCR beta chain came from a study of PD-L1 blockade in urothelial cancer. For the study at large: Starting in the mid-2010s, patients were given atezolizumab (1,200 mg intravenously every 3 weeks). Prior chemotherapy ranged from 0 to 3 regimens per patient. Specimens of blood held a median count of about 150,000 T cells.

Each PCR reaction had synthetic TCR analog templates spiked into it. The protocol was immunoSEQ multiplex PCR, while the TCRdb copy is restricted to in-frame clones and leaves out a portion. The data hold about 38,000 clones, with 80% to 95% observed a single time. This clone came up a few times. The V gene's germline CDR1 is KGHSH and CDR2 LQKENI. Deletions cut 5 bases from V and 4 bases from J, with 5 bases between. This CDR3 spans 11 amino acids. The chain carries TRBV18 and TRBJ1-2; D might be TRBD1 (5 bases). Material: PBMCs, obtained around atezolizumab (anti-PD-L1) treatment. This clonotype was sampled from a man aged 65 to 85 with urothelial cancer. CDR3 coding DNA: TGTGCCAGCTCAGACAGCTATGGCTACACCTTC. Its protein product is CASSDSYGYTF.